Listed below are T cell receptor beta chains from one sample, sequenced in a study of beta chain features in type 1 diabetes. Here immunoSEQ multiplex PCR was the method, and the copy in TCRdb shows in-frame clones only, minus some. The sample records around 650,000 clones, under 15% being singletons. Sequencing used naive CD4+ T cells from blood. The receptors were sampled from a man aged 30-40 years with type 1 diabetes. CDR3s include the opening cysteine and the closing phenylalanine or tryptophan. The order of the fields is CDR3 DNA, CDR3 protein, D gene, clone size, J gene, V gene. The D gene is left open where the match is weak. The listing skips clone size in some rows; elsewhere it reads once, few, many or a size class.

TGTGCCAGCAGCCTGACAGGGGTGCACACTGAAGCTTTCTTT CASSLTGVHTEAFF TRBD1 NA TRBJ1-1 TRBV5-6
TGTGCCATCAGTGAGAGGGGCTCAGAGACCCAGTACTTC CAISERGSETQYF NA NA TRBJ2-5 TRBV10-3
TGTGCCCTCGGCGAGGGGACTCCTAACTATGGCTACACCTTC CALGEGTPNYGYTF NA few TRBJ1-2 TRBV28
TGTGCCAGCAGTGGAACAGGGACGGCGAAAGAGACCCAGTACTTC CASSGTGTAKETQYF NA few TRBJ2-5 TRBV6-1
TGCGCCAGCAGCTTGGAGCCCGACTCCTACGAGCAGTACTTC CASSLEPDSYEQYF NA NA TRBJ2-7 TRBV5-1
TGTGCCAGCAAGCGGACTGCTAAGGACGAGCAGTACTTC CASKRTAKDEQYF NA NA TRBJ2-7 TRBV6-1
TGTGCCAGCAGCTTAGTGGAGGACTCCTACGAGCAGTACTTC CASSLVEDSYEQYF NA NA TRBJ2-7 TRBV7-2
TGTGCCAGTATGGTAGCGGGGGCCGGGGAGCTGTTTTTT CASMVAGAGELFF TRBD2 NA TRBJ2-2 TRBV19
TGTGCCTGGATGATGGGCAGGGATAACTCTGGGGCCAACGTCCTGACTTTC CAWMMGRDNSGANVLTF NA few TRBJ2-6 TRBV30
TGTGCCTGGAGTAAGGGCCCAGACCCGTCCTATGGCTACACCTTC CAWSKGPDPSYGYTF NA few TRBJ1-2 TRBV30
TGTGCCAGTAGTAACCGGGCCTTGAATCAGCCCCAGCATTTT CASSNRALNQPQHF NA few TRBJ1-5 TRBV19
TGTGCCAGCACCAGACAGGGCTATGGCTACACCTTC CASTRQGYGYTF TRBD1 NA TRBJ1-2 TRBV2
TGTGCCACCGAAGGGGTCCTTTGGAGTGGGGAGACCCAGTACTTC CATEGVLWSGETQYF NA NA TRBJ2-5 TRBV6-6
TGCGCCAGCAGCCAAGCCCCCCAGGGGGCGCGTGGCTACACCTTC CASSQAPQGARGYTF TRBD1 few TRBJ1-2 TRBV4-3
TGTGCCAGCAGCTTGGGATTAATCCCAGGGGCCTCTGGAAACACCATATATTTT CASSLGLIPGASGNTIYF NA few TRBJ1-3 TRBV11-2
TGTGCCAGCAGGAAACAGGGGGCCGGGGAGCTGTTTTTT CASRKQGAGELFF TRBD1 NA TRBJ2-2 TRBV7-9
TGTGCCAGCAGACAGGTCGGCACCCAAGAGACCCAGTACTTC CASRQVGTQETQYF NA NA TRBJ2-5 TRBV6-5
TGTGCCAGCAGCGTAGGGAACAGTAATACGCAGTATTTT CASSVGNSNTQYF NA NA TRBJ2-3 TRBV9
TGTGCCAGTAGTATCGGCAGGGCCGTAGCCAAAAACATTCAGTACTTC CASSIGRAVAKNIQYF NA NA TRBJ2-4 TRBV19
TGCAGCGTTGAAGACACCGTCCGTGGAAACACCATATATTTT CSVEDTVRGNTIYF NA few TRBJ1-3 TRBV29-1
TGTGCCAGCAGCTTACTCTTAGGGCAGGGGAACACTGAAGCTTTCTTT CASSLLLGQGNTEAFF NA NA TRBJ1-1 TRBV7-6
TGTGCCAGCAGCCAAGAACAGGGGAGCACAGATACGCAGTATTTT CASSQEQGSTDTQYF TRBD1 NA TRBJ2-3 TRBV14
TGTGCCAGCAGCGCTCCCGGGGCTAATTCACCCCTCCACTTT CASSAPGANSPLHF NA NA TRBJ1-6 TRBV9
TGTGCCAGCAGCTTACGAGGGGCCGGCTACACCTTC CASSLRGAGYTF NA few TRBJ1-2 TRBV11-2
TGTGCCAGCAGCGTAGGGGGCCTGGGGACCGGGGAGCTGTTTTTT CASSVGGLGTGELFF NA NA TRBJ2-2 TRBV9
TGTGCCAGCTCAGTTTATTGGACCGGGGAGCTGTTTTTT CASSVYWTGELFF NA few TRBJ2-2 TRBV27
TGTGCCAGCAGTTCGGGACAGACTAACTATGGCTACACCTTC CASSSGQTNYGYTF TRBD1 few TRBJ1-2 TRBV28
TGTGCCAGCAGCGGACAGAATATTCGGGGAACAGATACGCAGTATTTT CASSGQNIRGTDTQYF NA few TRBJ2-3 TRBV7-7
TGTGCCTGGAGTCCGAGGGCCCCGACCCAGTACTTC CAWSPRAPTQYF NA NA TRBJ2-5 TRBV30
TGTGCCAGCAGCTACCTTGGGGGGACAGGCCGAGAAAAACTGTTTTTT CASSYLGGTGREKLFF TRBD1 few TRBJ1-4 TRBV11-2
TGCGCCAGCAGCTATCGACAGGGCGATTCACCCCTCCACTTT CASSYRQGDSPLHF TRBD1 NA TRBJ1-6 TRBV4-1
TGTGCCAGCAGCTCCTTACAGGGCGTAGATGGGACAGAGACCCAGTACTTC CASSSLQGVDGTETQYF NA NA TRBJ2-5 TRBV11-2
TGTGCCAGCAGCCCAACCTCCGGGACAGGGGGCAGGGGGCAAGAGACCCAGTACTTC CASSPTSGTGGRGQETQYF TRBD1 NA TRBJ2-5 TRBV7-7
TGTGCCAGCAGCCCTCAGAACAGGGCTGGCTACACCTTC CASSPQNRAGYTF NA few TRBJ1-2 TRBV9
TGTGCCAGCAGCACAGGCTCTAATTCACCCCTCCACTTT CASSTGSNSPLHF NA NA TRBJ1-6 TRBV7-9
TGCGCCAGCAGCTTGGTGTCTAGCGGCGTCACAGATACGCAGTATTTT CASSLVSSGVTDTQYF TRBD2 NA TRBJ2-3 TRBV5-1
TGTGCCAGCAGCTCGAGGACCAGAGGGGACGAGCAGTACTTC CASSSRTRGDEQYF NA few TRBJ2-7 TRBV7-9